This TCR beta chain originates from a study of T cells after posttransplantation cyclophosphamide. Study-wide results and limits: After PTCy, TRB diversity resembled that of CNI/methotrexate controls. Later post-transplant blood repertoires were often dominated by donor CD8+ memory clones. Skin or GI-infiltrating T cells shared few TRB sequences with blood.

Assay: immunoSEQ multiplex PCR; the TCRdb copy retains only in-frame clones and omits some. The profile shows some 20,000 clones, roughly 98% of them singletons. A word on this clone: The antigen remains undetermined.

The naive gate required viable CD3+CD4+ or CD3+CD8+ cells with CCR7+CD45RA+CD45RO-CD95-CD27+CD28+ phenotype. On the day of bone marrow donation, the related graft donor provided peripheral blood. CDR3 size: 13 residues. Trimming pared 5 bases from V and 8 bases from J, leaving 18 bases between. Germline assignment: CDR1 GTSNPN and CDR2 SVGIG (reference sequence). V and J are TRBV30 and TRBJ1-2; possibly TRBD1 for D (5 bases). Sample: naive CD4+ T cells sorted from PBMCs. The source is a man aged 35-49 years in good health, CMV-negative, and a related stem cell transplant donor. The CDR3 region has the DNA TGTGCCTGGGGCATCAGCAGGGCTGGCGGCTACACCTTC. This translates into CAWGISRAGGYTF.